Below, one T cell receptor beta chain is given with its context. These data are taken from a study of Ad26.COV2.S vaccination and SARS-CoV-2 variants. The repertoire was sequenced with immunoSEQ multiplex PCR; TCRdb's copy has only in-frame clones and lacks some. Found here are around 320,000 clones, around 84% of them singletons; the top ten hold 1.9%. The sample's treatment: roughly 18 received Ad26.COV2.S at low or high dose, single or two shots; several received placebo; per-sample allocation not given. On day 63 after the first injection, vaccine and placebo recipients gave samples. The CDR3 loop spans 15 amino acids.

Here the sequenced sample was peripheral blood, taken in a trial of Ad26.COV2.S vaccine versus placebo. The sequence came from a person between 18 and 60 years old who received the Ad26.COV2.S COVID-19 vaccine or a placebo. The chain couples TRBV12-2 to TRBJ1-1. TRBV12-2 is described as a pseudogene. The CDR3 DNA sequence: TGTGCAAGTCGCTTCTTTGGGGGGCTGGACACTGAAGCTTTCTTT. Encoded protein: CASRFFGGLDTEAFF.